This TCR beta chain was sequenced for a study of PD-1 blockade in classical Hodgkin lymphoma (dated by TCRdb to the early 2020s). Concerning the study at large: Nivolumab dosing was 3 mg/kg intravenously every 2 weeks, continuing until either disease progression or unacceptable toxicity. The study used CyTOF and TCR beta sequencing to define a peripheral blood immune signature of response to PD-1 blockade in classical Hodgkin lymphoma. Overall study results and their limits: Diversity was lower in patients who began nivolumab less than 1 year after ASCT, so these patients were left out of later analyses to avoid confounding by immune reconstitution. A significant rise by C4D1 was seen in CD4+ but not CD8+ TCR diversity (p=0.0027 vs p=0.16), with the rise being most apparent in complete responders (p=0.02). Baseline diversity similar to that of newly diagnosed patients was observed in trial patients achieving complete response, whereas significantly lower diversity was observed in partial responders and progressors. The study was limited to a single clinical trial cohort, and causes of repertoire differences, possibly disease activity or prior therapy, remained undefined. Newly diagnosed patients were reported to have lower baseline TCR diversity than healthy donors, and relapsed/refractory patients were reported to have lower baseline TCR diversity still.

Genomic DNA was extracted with the Qiagen DNeasy kit from unsorted PBMCs and from negatively selected CD4+ and CD8+ fractions. Amplification of TCR beta CDR3 regions was done by immunoSEQ multiplex PCR with primers that anneal to V and J segments. A synthetic immune receptor repertoire was used to minimize amplification bias, and any residual bias was removed computationally once sequencing was done. From the authors' description of their analysis: Repertoire diversity was quantified as the Shannon entropy index using custom Python scripts. Unsorted, CD4+ and CD8+ repertoires were analyzed separately, except in combined analyses where CD4+ and CD8+ sequences were merged in silico. A clone counted as expanded when the clone's frequency after treatment rose at least 2-fold relative to C1D1, and clones undetected at baseline were given a pseudocount of 0.5. Clones with 0 or 1 copy at C1D1 were classified as singleton clones, and clones with 2 or more copies were classified as non-singleton clones. Clones expanded in unsorted samples were assigned a CD4+, CD8+ or unknown annotation through matching of protein sequences in sorted samples from the same patient. Wilcoxon tests were applied to paired samples to test diversity changes from C1D1 to C4D1. TCRdb limited this immuneACCESS table to in-frame rearrangements with V and J called. A share of clones is missing; checked studies link under half to unresolved V genes, and the rest is unexplained. V, J and clone size are taken as reported in that table, and D and trimming were inferred from the DNA itself. In this sample the table shows tens of thousands of clones, around 89% of which occur a single time. The ten most abundant clones make up approximately 23% of the sample.

From its cysteine to its phenylalanine, the CDR3 spans 16 amino acids. The DNA shown is the 48-base CDR3, in frame from base 1. V was cut back by 1 base and J by 8 bases, leaving a gap of 18 bases between them. The germline V gene gives CDR1 as SGHTA and CDR2 as FQGNSA. This sample's time point label indicates: cycle 4 day 1 (C4D1), after around six weeks of nivolumab. All trial patients had relapsed after autologous stem cell transplantation, with cohorts A, B and C differing in prior brentuximab vedotin exposure. The trial cohort comprised some 60 patients with relapsed/refractory classical Hodgkin lymphoma whose best overall responses were complete response, partial response or progressive disease. Trial patients were treated with single-agent nivolumab in the multi-cohort phase II CheckMate 205 trial. An independent review committee assessed best overall response by applying the 2007 International Working Group response criteria. PBMCs from the trial were collected at three points: immediately before nivolumab initiation (C1D1), and during therapy at cycle 2 day 1 and cycle 4 day 1. After peripheral blood was drawn into 8 mL Vacutainer Cell Preparation Tubes, PBMCs were isolated by centrifugation and then cryopreserved.

Comments on this clone: The antigen it recognizes is unknown. Base-call qualities are not available, and no considerably larger clone is one nucleotide away.

This sequence was found in a human donor with classical Hodgkin lymphoma. This chain is built from TRBV7-2 and TRBJ2-1, and TRBD1 may be the D gene, going by 5 matching bases. Sequences were derived from peripheral blood mononuclear cells (PBMCs), sampled before the fourth cycle of nivolumab. In nucleotide form, the sequence is TGTGCCAGCAGCTTAGGGGGTGGGGCCCCAATTGATGAGCAGTTCTTC. Translated, this gives CASSLGGGAPIDEQFF.